These 10 T cell receptor beta chains came from one sample sequenced in a study of metastatic and nonmetastatic thyroid tumors. Treatment of any kind had been given to no patient before thyroid surgery. TCRdb re-called clones via MiXCR from the PCR reads. The data show about 15,000 clones, with over 20% seen just once and approximately 11% held by the top ten. Material: blood. The receptors come from a male donor with papillary thyroid cancer or a benign thyroid nodule (not recorded which). Some clones in this sample may be carry-over from other donors' samples.

In its sample, this clone was seen a few times. This sequence may be a read error, since a much larger clone differs from it by one base. The sample holds other DNA sequences that translate to the same CDR3. The chain uses TRBV28 and TRBJ2-5; 11 positions match TRBD1. The CDR3 is made up of 15 amino acids. The V gene end was trimmed by 5 bases and the J gene end by 11 bases; junction bases not matched to a gene: 13. Germline-derived CDR1 and CDR2 are MDHEN and SYDVKM. The CDR3 region has the DNA TGTGCCAGCAGTCTGGGACAGGGGGTTTTGGGGACACAGTACTTC. This translates into CASSLGQGVLGTQYF.

The chain carries TRBV5-1 and TRBJ1-6; no definite D call. V was shortened by 4 bases and J by 7 bases, with 18 bases between the two germline ends. This CDR3 comprises 16 residues. The germline V gene encodes CDR1 SGHRS and CDR2 YFSETQ. CDR3 protein: CASSPESLAKNSPLHF. The DNA of the CDR3 is TGCGCCAGCAGCCCCGAGAGCCTTGCGAAGAATTCACCCCTCCACTTT.

The V call is TRBV27, the J call TRBJ1-1; 7 bases match TRBD1. The germline V gene encodes CDR1 MNHEY and CDR2 SMNVEV (reference sequence). The CDR3 consists of 13 residues. The CDR3 loop is CGRSYRGYSEAFF. CDR3 nucleotide sequence: TGTGGCAGAAGTTACAGGGGTTACAGTGAAGCTTTCTTT.

Regarding this clone: Relative to the germline gene, one junction end is altered; a read error may explain this. The chain couples TRBV9 to TRBJ2-7, with D possibly being TRBD1 (5 bases). Germline CDR1 is SGDLS and CDR2 is YYNGEE. This CDR3 is built from 15 residues. The CDR3 loop is CASSVASGFDYEQYF. The CDR3 DNA sequence: TGTGCCAGCAGCGTAGCGTCAGGGTTTGATTACGAGCAGTACTTT.

The chain uses TRBV4-3 and TRBJ1-4, with 8 bases aligning to TRBD1. Per germline, CDR1 LGHNA and CDR2 YSLEER. The trim removed 3 bases at V and 5 bases at J, leaving 5 bases unmatched. This CDR3 spans 15 amino acids. The CDR3 DNA follows: TGCGCCAGCAGCCAGGAGACAGGGGTCAATGAAAAACTGTTTTTT. Its protein is CASSQETGVNEKLFF.

This clone is classed as medium-sized (0.01 to 0.1%). The chain employs TRBV20-1 and TRBJ2-1, with 10 bases aligning to TRBD2. Germline CDR1 and CDR2: DFQATT and SNEGSKA (reference sequence). Trimming took 0 bases from V and 7 from J; bases not matched to a gene: 12. There are 17 residues in the CDR3. The CDR3 nucleotides read TGCAGTGCTAGAGATTTTGAGGAGCGGGAGGGGGGGAATGAGCAGTTCTTC. This translates into CSARDFEEREGGNEQFF.

This clone has ten or more counts. This chain uses TRBV20-1 with TRBJ2-3; 9 bases are a match to TRBD2. The CDR3 is made up of 16 amino acids. Germline V gene sequence: CDR1 DFQATT, CDR2 SNEGSKA (reference sequence). V gave up 0 bases and J gave up 3 bases; unmatched junction bases: 7. Here the CDR3 DNA reads TGCAGTGCTAGAGATCTGGTAGCGGGGGAGACAGATACGCAGTATTTT. This encodes CSARDLVAGETDTQYF.

Turning to this clone: No conserved phenylalanine or tryptophan ends this CDR3, so it is likely a read error. The genes are TRBV4-1 and TRBJ2-5; 9 bases agree with TRBD2. The J call may be mistaken, given a closer DNA end match to TRBJ2-1. This CDR3 spans 15 amino acids. CDR1 is MGHRA and CDR2 is YSYEKL in the germline V gene. CDR3 coding DNA: TGCGCCAGCAGCCTCGGCGGGACTAGCCAAGAGAGCCAGTTCGTC. Protein: CASSLGGTSQESQFV.

CDR3 nucleotide sequence: TGTGCCAGCAGTTTATGGGATGAAGCTTTCTTT. Protein sequence: CASSLWDEAFF. The rearrangement uses TRBV12-3 or TRBV12-4 and TRBJ1-1; D not certain. The CDR3 is made up of 11 amino acids. Between the trimmed V and J ends, which lost 2 bases and 7 bases, there was a span of 5 bases.

At least ten counts were recorded for this clone. This sequence joins TRBV9 and TRBJ1-2; D is unclear. This CDR3 region has 13 residues. CDR1 and CDR2 (germline): SGDLS, YYNGEE. V shed 0 bases and J shed 9 bases, with 12 bases lying between them. In DNA form, the CDR3 reads TGTGCCAGCAGCGTAGGAGACCGACCGAGCTACACCTTC. It is translated as CASSVGDRPSYTF.